This is a list of T cell receptor beta chains from one sample in a study of blood T cell repertoires in COVID-19. TCRdb's copy holds only in-frame clones and misses some; the assay was immunoSEQ multiplex PCR. The table has some 200,000 clones, 75% to 85% seen once. The specimen sequenced was peripheral blood. These receptor sequences come from an elderly woman with COVID-19, enrolled during active disease. Each CDR3 is given with its conserved first and last residue. Fields, in order: J gene, V gene, CDR3 protein.

J: TRBJ1-1; V: TRBV5-4; CDR3: CASSLGDRGHQTEAFF
J: TRBJ2-1; V: TRBV7-6; CDR3: CASSLELARAYNEQFF
J: TRBJ2-7; V: TRBV3-1/TRBV3-2; CDR3: CASSPRTSYEQYF
J: TRBJ1-2; V: TRBV19; CDR3: CASSRVFYGYTF
J: TRBJ1-1; V: TRBV9; CDR3: CASSPGTGGFTEAFF
J: TRBJ1-1; V: TRBV4-1; CDR3: CASSQRWQNTEAFF
J: TRBJ2-1; V: TRBV18; CDR3: CASSPTGFSYNEQFF
J: TRBJ2-7; V: TRBV9; CDR3: CAWTIWGVRDEQYF
J: TRBJ2-5; V: TRBV5-4; CDR3: CASSSYPRGYQETQYF
J: TRBJ2-5; V: TRBV7-9; CDR3: CASSGFYLGQGPETQYF
J: TRBJ2-3; V: TRBV5-8; CDR3: CASSLYLAGGPDTQYF
J: TRBJ1-1; V: TRBV19; CDR3: CASSQGQGLTEAFF
J: TRBJ1-4; V: TRBV7-9; CDR3: CASSLLVAEKLFF
J: TRBJ2-3; V: TRBV4-1; CDR3: CASSPGVVTDTQYF
J: TRBJ2-2; V: TRBV25-1; CDR3: CAASGSYTGELFF
J: TRBJ2-3; V: TRBV7-2; CDR3: CASSLRRGGRDTQYF
J: TRBJ2-1; V: TRBV5-4; CDR3: CASSLQAGGRDEQFF
J: TRBJ2-2; V: TRBV4-1; CDR3: CASSQGHPNTGELFF
J: TRBJ2-4; V: TRBV19; CDR3: CASSIIPNSYLAKNIQYF
J: TRBJ1-2; V: TRBV27; CDR3: CASSLSAGDLNYGYTF
J: TRBJ1-1; V: TRBV4-2; CDR3: CASRSQQGSPNTEAFF
J: TRBJ2-7; V: TRBV25-1; CDR3: CASSAGTGAYEQYF
J: TRBJ2-1; V: TRBV18; CDR3: CASSLTGTGGYNEQFF
J: TRBJ1-1; V: TRBV28; CDR3: CASSLAQGNTEAFF
J: TRBJ1-4; V: TRBV7-8; CDR3: CASNTRTGTGTNEKLFF
J: TRBJ2-7; V: TRBV5-1; CDR3: CASSLSGGGGYYEQYF
J: TRBJ2-1; V: TRBV12-5; CDR3: CASGPTLGQTQEQFF
J: TRBJ1-2; V: TRBV2; CDR3: CASSELDRLYGYTF
J: TRBJ2-5; V: TRBV13; CDR3: CASSTSGEETQYF
J: TRBJ2-2; V: TRBV5-1; CDR3: CASSLALAGYTGELFF
J: TRBJ2-7; V: TRBV28; CDR3: CASSTWTSGGAVDEQYF
J: TRBJ2-1; V: TRBV4-1; CDR3: CASSQVTGGRNEQFF
J: TRBJ2-1; V: TRBV7-9; CDR3: CASSGLAPGAYNEQFF
J: TRBJ1-2; V: TRBV4-3; CDR3: CASSQDHSGAYGYTF
J: TRBJ2-7; V: TRBV3-1/TRBV3-2; CDR3: CASSRKSAYEQYF
J: TRBJ2-2; V: TRBV5-6; CDR3: CASSHSLGELFF
J: TRBJ2-3; V: TRBV4-3; CDR3: CASSQDQGWADTQYF
J: TRBJ2-1; V: TRBV2; CDR3: CASSRGQGADEQFF
J: TRBJ1-1; V: TRBV28; CDR3: CASSTQGAGTEAFF
J: TRBJ1-2; V: TRBV18; CDR3: CASSIQARDSEYGYTF
J: TRBJ1-3; V: TRBV18; CDR3: CASSPDRGDNTIYF
J: TRBJ2-5; V: TRBV11-3; CDR3: CASSAHFKGETQYF
J: TRBJ2-2; V: TRBV14; CDR3: CASSPLAGGPDTGELFF
J: TRBJ1-1; V: TRBV7-2; CDR3: CASSLAGGVTEAFF
J: TRBJ1-2; V: TRBV24-1; CDR3: CATSDSTGGYGYTF
J: TRBJ2-1; V: TRBV24-1; CDR3: CATSVSGLVNEQFF
J: TRBJ2-1; V: TRBV7-3; CDR3: CASSLNRGSYNEQFF
J: TRBJ2-3; V: TRBV21-1; CDR3: CASSKFRCSDGTRSTDTQYF
J: TRBJ1-2; V: TRBV4-1; CDR3: CASSQAWTEARFYGYTF
J: TRBJ1-4; V: TRBV5-8; CDR3: CASSLDRGTNEKLFF
J: TRBJ1-2; V: TRBV28; CDR3: CASSSTGYYGYTF
J: TRBJ2-2; V: TRBV4-2; CDR3: CASSQGTNRGHGELFF
J: TRBJ1-2; V: TRBV7-2; CDR3: CASSYGSQPTGYTF
J: TRBJ2-3; V: TRBV5-3; CDR3: CARSLAVLAGGAVSDSGTDTQYF
J: TRBJ2-7; V: TRBV15; CDR3: CATSRVAGDYEQYF
J: TRBJ2-5; V: TRBV5-1; CDR3: CASSSQQETQYF
J: TRBJ1-5; V: TRBV6-1; CDR3: CASSDWGDSNQPQHF